This T cell receptor (beta chain) was sequenced during a study of T cell repertoires and HLA-DP antigens. Study in general: Sorted CD137+CD4+ samples averaged about 0.2 ug DNA; pre-culture CD4+ samples, roughly 1,200 ng. Notes on the study in general: No separate analysis of naive versus memory CD4+ cells was done. Previously undetected clones averaged about 35% and 50% against the two alleles respectively.

The CDR3 loop spans 12 amino acids. Germline CDR1 and CDR2: SNHLY and FYNNEI. V lost 4 bases to trimming and J lost 5 bases, with 8 bases between them. Assay used: immunoSEQ multiplex PCR; TCRdb lists only in-frame clones, some missing. The sample lists around 90,000 clones, approximately 86% occurring once. Remarks on this clone: Its specificity is not known.

The sequenced sample consisted of CD4+ T cells from PBMCs. The sequence came from a man aged 50 to 60 in good health and CMV-seronegative. This chain connects TRBV2 to TRBJ1-1; D gene ambiguous. The CDR3 coding sequence is TGTGCCAGCAGTGCCGGTATAACTGAAGCTTTCTTT. Protein sequence: CASSAGITEAFF.